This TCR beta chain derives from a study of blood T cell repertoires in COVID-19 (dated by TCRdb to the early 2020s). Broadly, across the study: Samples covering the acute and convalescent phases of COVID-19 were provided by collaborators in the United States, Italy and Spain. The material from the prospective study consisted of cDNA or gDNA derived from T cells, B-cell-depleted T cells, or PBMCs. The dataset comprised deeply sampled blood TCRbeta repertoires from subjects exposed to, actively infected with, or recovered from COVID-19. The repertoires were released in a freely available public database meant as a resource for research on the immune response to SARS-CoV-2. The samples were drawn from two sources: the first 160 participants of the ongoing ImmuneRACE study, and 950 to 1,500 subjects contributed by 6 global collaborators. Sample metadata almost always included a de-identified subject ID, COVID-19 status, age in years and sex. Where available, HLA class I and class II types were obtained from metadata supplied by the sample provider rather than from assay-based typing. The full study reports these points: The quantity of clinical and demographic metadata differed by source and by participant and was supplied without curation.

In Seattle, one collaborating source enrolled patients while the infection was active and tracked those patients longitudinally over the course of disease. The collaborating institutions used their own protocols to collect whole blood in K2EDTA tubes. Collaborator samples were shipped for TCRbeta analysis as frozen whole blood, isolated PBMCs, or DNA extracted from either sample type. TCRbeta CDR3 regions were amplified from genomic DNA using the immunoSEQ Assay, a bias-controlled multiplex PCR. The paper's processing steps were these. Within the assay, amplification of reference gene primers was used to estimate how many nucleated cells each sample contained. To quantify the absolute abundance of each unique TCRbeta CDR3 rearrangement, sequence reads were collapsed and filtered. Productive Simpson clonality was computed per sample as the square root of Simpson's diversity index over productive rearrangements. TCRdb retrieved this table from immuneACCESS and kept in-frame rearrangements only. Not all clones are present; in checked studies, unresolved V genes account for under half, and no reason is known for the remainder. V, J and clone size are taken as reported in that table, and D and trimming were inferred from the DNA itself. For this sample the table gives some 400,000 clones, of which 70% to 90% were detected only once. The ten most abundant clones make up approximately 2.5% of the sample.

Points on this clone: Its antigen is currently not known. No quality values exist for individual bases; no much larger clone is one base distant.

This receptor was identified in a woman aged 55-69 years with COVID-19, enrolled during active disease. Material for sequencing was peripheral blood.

CDR3 region: CASSLGSGEQFF. The nucleotide sequence is given as TGTGCCAGCAGCTTAGGTAGCGGTGAGCAGTTCTTC. The chain couples TRBV11-3 to TRBJ2-1; the D gene is perhaps TRBD2, on 6 matching bases. V lost 1 base and J lost 9 bases; the stretch between them is 7 bases long. CDR1 and CDR2 are drawn from the germline V gene: SGHNT, YENEEA. From cysteine to phenylalanine, the CDR3 is 12 amino acids long. The kept DNA is CDR3 alone, 36 bases in frame from the first base. Full variable domain (CDR3 extended with the reference TRBV11-3 and TRBJ2-1 proteins): EAGVVQSPRYKIIEKKQPVAFWCNPISGHNTLYWYLQNLGQGPELLIRYENEEAVDDSQLPKDRFSAERLKGVDSTLKIQPAELGDSAVYLCASSLGSGEQFFGPGTRLTVL.